These 22 T cell receptor beta chains were sequenced from one sample in a study of blood T cell repertoires in COVID-19. Clones were sequenced by immunoSEQ multiplex PCR, and TCRdb holds only the in-frame ones, with some missing. Of approximately 70,000 clones in the sample, just over 90% were seen once. Source material: peripheral blood. These receptors came from a woman between 18 and 29 years old with acute or convalescent COVID-19.

This clone was seen only once. The chain joins TRBV7-9 to TRBJ2-1; tentative D call: TRBD2 (5 bases). Germline CDR1 is SEHNR and CDR2 is FQNEAQ (reference sequence). The CDR3 sequence is 14 residues long. The ends were cut back, 1 base at V and 5 bases at J, with 9 bases in the middle. For the CDR3, the DNA is TGTGCCAGCAGCTTAGTTGGGGAGAACAATGAGCAGTTCTTC. As protein: CASSLVGENNEQFF.

The V and J genes are TRBV10-2 and TRBJ1-5, with a tentative D call TRBD1 (5 bases). The CDR3 loop spans 14 amino acids. In germline, CDR1 is WSHSY, CDR2 SAAADI. V shed 6 bases and J shed 6 bases, with 15 bases lying between them. CDR3 loop: CASSEPGMGQPQHF. Here the CDR3 DNA reads TGCGCCAGCAGCGAGCCAGGGATGGGTCAGCCCCAGCATTTT.

The rearrangement links TRBV5-6 to TRBJ1-2; D is perhaps TRBD1 (5 bases). The germline gives CDR1 SGHDT, CDR2 YYEEEE. V was trimmed by 2 bases and J by 1 base, leaving 12 bases between them. This CDR3 has 15 residues. In nucleotides, the CDR3 is TGTGCCAGCAGCTTAGAACTCAGGGATAACTATGGCTACACCTTC. It is translated as CASSLELRDNYGYTF.

V is TRBV30 and J is TRBJ1-2; D is undetermined. The germline CDR1 and CDR2 sequences are GTSNPN and SVGIG (reference sequence). V shed 3 bases and J shed 7 bases, with 15 bases lying between them. The CDR3 contains 13 residues. The CDR3 bases are TGTGCCTGGAGCAGCCGCCACAGATCTGGCTACACCTTC. Protein product: CAWSSRHRSGYTF.

The chain is built from TRBV6-5 and TRBJ1-1, with 8 bases identical to TRBD1. V was pared by 0 bases and J by 3 bases, with 6 bases of the junction left unmatched. Germline-derived CDR1 and CDR2 are MNHEY and SVGAGI. This CDR3 region has 16 residues. CDR3 sequence (DNA): TGTGCCAGCAGTTACTCGGGGACAGGAAGGGACACTGAAGCTTTCTTT. As protein: CASSYSGTGRDTEAFF.

The V gene is TRBV27, the J gene TRBJ1-6; 8 bases match TRBD1. Looked up from germline, CDR1 is MNHEY and CDR2 is SMNVEV (reference sequence). The CDR3 has 15 residues. V was pared by 6 bases and J by 5 bases, with 6 bases of the junction left unmatched. CDR3 region: CASRKRTGNNSPLHF. The DNA for the CDR3 is TGTGCCAGCAGGAAACGGACAGGGAATAATTCACCCCTCCACTTT.

This chain uses TRBV2 with TRBJ1-1, with D unclear. Trimming pared 3 bases from V and 1 base from J, leaving 12 bases between. Looked up from germline, CDR1 is SNHLY and CDR2 is FYNNEI. The CDR3 is 15 residues long. In nucleotides, the CDR3 is TGTGCCAGCAGTGAGGGCAGGCCAGAGAACACTGAAGCTTTCTTT. Protein product: CASSEGRPENTEAFF.

The rearrangement links TRBV4-1 to TRBJ2-5, with D tentatively TRBD2 (5 bases). The CDR3 has 15 amino acids. V was shortened by 1 base and J by 2 bases, with 11 bases between the two germline ends. Germline values: CDR1 MGHRA, CDR2 YSYEKL. The CDR3 region has the DNA TGCGCCAGCAGCCAAGTCGGAACGGGACAAGAGACCCAGTACTTC. The encoded protein is CASSQVGTGQETQYF.

The chain combines TRBV7-9 with TRBJ1-6; D unresolved. Germline CDR1 SEHNR, CDR2 FQNEAQ (reference sequence). The V end lost 4 bases, the J end lost 4 bases, and 8 bases lay between the germline ends. This CDR3 region has 14 residues. The CDR3 here is CASSSGPYNSPLHF. In DNA, the CDR3 is TGTGCCAGCAGCTCAGGTCCATATAATTCACCCCTCCACTTT.

The rearrangement joins TRBV2 to TRBJ1-2; 7 positions agree with TRBD1. V lost 5 bases to trimming and J lost 0 bases; unmatched junction nucleotides: 9. The germline V gene encodes CDR1 SNHLY and CDR2 FYNNEI. The CDR3 totals 16 residues. The DNA for the CDR3 is TGTGCCAGCAGTCGTACCGGGACAGATTCTAACTATGGCTACACCTTC. It specifies CASSRTGTDSNYGYTF.

This chain uses TRBV12-5 with TRBJ2-7, with TRBD1 as a possible D gene (6 bases). Trimming removed 5 bases at V and 3 bases at J, with 11 bases between. In germline, CDR1 is LGHNT, CDR2 FRNRAP. The CDR3 runs to 13 residues. The CDR3 DNA reads TGTGCTAGTGGTCGTCAACAGGGCTACGAGCAGTACTTC. Amino acids: CASGRQQGYEQYF.

The chain links TRBV9 to TRBJ2-1; TRBD2 agrees at 10 bases. Germline assignment: CDR1 SGDLS and CDR2 YYNGEE. The V gene end was trimmed by 0 bases and the J gene end by 8 bases; junction bases not matched to a gene: 5. The CDR3 runs to 15 residues. CDR3 nucleotides: TGTGCCAGCAGCGTAGATACTAGCGGGGTAGATGAGCAGTTCTTC. Amino acids: CASSVDTSGVDEQFF.

V gene TRBV7-2 combines with J gene TRBJ2-5; 10 bases are a match to TRBD2. With V trimmed by 4 bases and J by 2 bases, 1 base remained unmatched. The germline CDR1 and CDR2 sequences are SGHTA and FQGNSA. The CDR3 length is 14 residues. The CDR3 loop is CASSSGLAQETQYF. The CDR3 DNA follows: TGTGCCAGCAGCTCGGGACTAGCGCAAGAGACCCAGTACTTC.

The genes are TRBV27 and TRBJ2-1, with unresolved D. V dropped 2 bases and J dropped 4 bases, with 6 bases sitting between them. The CDR3 consists of 13 residues. Per germline, CDR1 MNHEY and CDR2 SMNVEV (reference sequence). The CDR3 DNA follows: TGTGCCAGCAGTTTAGCGGTATACAATGAGCAGTTCTTC. This codes for CASSLAVYNEQFF.

The chain links TRBV7-9 to TRBJ1-4, with D possibly TRBD1 on 6 matching bases. The germline CDR1 and CDR2 sequences are SEHNR and FQNEAQ (reference sequence). V was trimmed by 5 bases and J by 0 bases, leaving 10 bases between them. CDR3 length: 15 amino acids. CDR3 residues: CASSGQSATNEKLFF. Written as DNA, the CDR3 is TGTGCCAGCAGCGGACAGTCTGCAACTAATGAAAAACTGTTTTTT.

CDR3 sequence: CASSSSPAEAFF. CDR3 nucleotide sequence: TGTGCCAGCAGTTCTTCCCCGGCTGAAGCTTTCTTT. The chain links TRBV6-5 to TRBJ1-1; D is undetermined. The length of the CDR3 is 12 residues. V dropped 4 bases and J dropped 6 bases, with 9 bases sitting between them. The V gene's germline CDR1 is MNHEY and CDR2 SVGAGI.

The chain combines TRBV6-2 or TRBV6-3 with TRBJ2-5, with 7 bases fitting TRBD2. Germline V gives CDR1 MNHEY, CDR2 SVGEGT. Trimming removed 6 bases from V and 7 bases from J; junction bases left unmatched: 20. The CDR3 runs 17 residues. The CDR3 protein is CASSPKPASGPPGTQYF. The DNA for the CDR3 is TGTGCCAGCAGCCCAAAACCGGCTAGCGGACCCCCGGGGACCCAGTACTTC.

This sequence joins TRBV28 and TRBJ1-3; 11 bases fit TRBD1. Germline CDR1 reads MDHEN; CDR2 reads SYDVKM. V lost 2 bases to trimming and J lost 0 bases; unmatched junction nucleotides: 12. This CDR3 region has 20 residues. The CDR3 sequence: CASSLGIGRTGGASGNTIYF. CDR3 sequence (DNA): TGTGCCAGCAGTTTAGGCATTGGCCGGACAGGGGGCGCCTCTGGAAACACCATATATTTT.

The rearrangement uses TRBV7-9 and TRBJ2-7, with TRBD1 identical over 10 bases. V lost 5 bases to trimming and J lost 2 bases; unmatched junction nucleotides: 6. CDR1 is SEHNR and CDR2 is FQNEAQ in the germline V gene (reference sequence). CDR3 size: 15 residues. The CDR3 nucleotides read TGTGCCAGCAGCCCGGGACAGGGGATTGCCTACGAGCAGTACTTC. Protein: CASSPGQGIAYEQYF.

The chain combines TRBV2 with TRBJ1-4; 7 bases agree with TRBD1. The germline V gene has CDR1 SNHLY and CDR2 FYNNEI. After removal of 5 bases from V and 4 bases from J, the junction contained 7 bases not matched to a gene. The CDR3 is 15 residues long. Written as DNA, the CDR3 is TGTGCCAGCAGTCAGCCCGGGACAGTTAATGAAAAACTGTTTTTT. This translates into CASSQPGTVNEKLFF.

This clone was seen once. The chain recombines TRBV6-5 with TRBJ1-5; D possibly corresponds to TRBD1 (6 bases). This CDR3 has 14 residues. Germline V lookup: CDR1 MNHEY, CDR2 SVGAGI. Trimming removed 6 bases at V and 0 bases at J, with 9 bases between. DNA of the CDR3: TGTGCCAGCAGGGACAGACCTAGCAATCAGCCCCAGCATTTT. It yields the protein CASRDRPSNQPQHF.

The rearrangement joins TRBV3-1 (or the pseudogene TRBV3-2) to TRBJ1-2; weak D call: TRBD1 (6 bases). V lost 3 bases, J lost 8 bases, and 22 bases lay in between. Germline V lookup: CDR1 LGHDT, CDR2 YNNKEL (reference sequence). The length of the CDR3 is 16 residues. The CDR3 sequence: CASSHRDINRAGGYTF. As DNA, the CDR3 is TGTGCCAGCAGCCACCGGGACATCAACAGGGCCGGAGGCTACACCTTC.